By its share, the clone carrying this TCR beta chain is medium-sized (0.01 to 0.1%). This record comes from a study of metastatic and nonmetastatic thyroid tumors. Thyroid surgery was preceded by no treatment in any patient. The V end lost 7 bases, the J end lost 5 bases, and 15 bases lay between the germline ends. The CDR3 runs 13 residues. CDR1 is MNHEY and CDR2 is SVGEGT in the germline V gene. TCRdb used MiXCR to call clones anew from the PCR reads. The sample consists of 25,000 or so clones, approximately 17% of them appearing once. This TCR came from a female donor with papillary thyroid cancer or a benign thyroid nodule (not recorded which). Some clones in this sample may be carry-over from other donors' samples. Sequenced: blood. The chain carries TRBV6-2 or TRBV6-3 and TRBJ2-7; possible D gene TRBD2, 5 bases. The CDR3 is CASTPGGLDEQYF. The CDR3 DNA follows: TGTGCCAGCACCCCCGGAGGCCTAGACGAGCAGTACTTC.